Included here is one TCR beta chain sequence, with context. The target antigen is unknown. Germline assignment: CDR1 SGHDN and CDR2 FVKESK. The CDR3 length is 14 residues. The V segment lost 1 base and the J segment 9 bases; nucleotides outside the gene matches: 3. These data originate in a study of cytomegalovirus exposure and HLA in healthy donors. Study-wide points: The likely origin of a cluster of highly shared sequence variants was a sequencing artifact. HLA allele associations emerged for around 15,000 TCR beta sequences in a later analysis, at 0.05 false discovery rate.

The PCR contained 60 Vbeta and 13 Jbeta primers. Clones were read by immunoSEQ multiplex PCR, and TCRdb kept only the in-frame ones, dropping some. The sample has tens of thousands of clones; 75% to 85% are singletons. This sequence originates from a woman in her thirties or forties in good health and CMV-seropositive. The sample consisted of PBMCs. The rearrangement joins TRBV14 to TRBJ2-1; 10 bases line up with TRBD1. CDR3 in amino acids: CASSQGGTGVEQFF. The CDR3 DNA is TGTGCCAGCAGCCAAGGTGGGACAGGGGTTGAGCAGTTCTTC.